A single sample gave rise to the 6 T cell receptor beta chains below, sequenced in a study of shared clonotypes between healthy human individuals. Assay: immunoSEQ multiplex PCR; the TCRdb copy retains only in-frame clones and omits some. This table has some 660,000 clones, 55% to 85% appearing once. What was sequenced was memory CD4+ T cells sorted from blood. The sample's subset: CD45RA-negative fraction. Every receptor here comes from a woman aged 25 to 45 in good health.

CDR3 bases: TGTGTAAGTCGCCCGGCCACAGGGGGCGTTGGGGGCACCGGGGAGCTGTTTTTT. This translates into CVSRPATGGVGGTGELFF. The chain is built from TRBV12-2 and TRBJ2-2; the table's D call, TRBD1, was not checked against the DNA. TRBV12-2 is a recognized pseudogene. The CDR3 covers 18 residues.

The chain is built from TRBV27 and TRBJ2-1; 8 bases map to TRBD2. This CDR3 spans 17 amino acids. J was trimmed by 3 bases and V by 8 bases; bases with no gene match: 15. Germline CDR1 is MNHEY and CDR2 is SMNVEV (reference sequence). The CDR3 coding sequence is TGTGCCAGCCACCCAAGATATCGACTAGCGAGCTACAATGAGCAGTTCTTC. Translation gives CASHPRYRLASYNEQFF.

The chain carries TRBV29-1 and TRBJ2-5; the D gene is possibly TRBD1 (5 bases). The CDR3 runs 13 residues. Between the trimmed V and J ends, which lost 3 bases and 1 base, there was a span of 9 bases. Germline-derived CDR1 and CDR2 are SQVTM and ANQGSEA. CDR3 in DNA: TGCAGCGTTGACGCCAGGGCCCAAGAGACCCAGTACTTC. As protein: CSVDARAQETQYF.

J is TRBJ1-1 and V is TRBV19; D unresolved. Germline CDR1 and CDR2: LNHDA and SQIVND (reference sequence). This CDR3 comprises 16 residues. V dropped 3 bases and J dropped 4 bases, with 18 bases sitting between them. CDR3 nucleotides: TGTGCCAGTAGTATTGGGTGGATTCAGGTAGCCACTGAAGCTTTCTTT. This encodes CASSIGWIQVATEAFF.

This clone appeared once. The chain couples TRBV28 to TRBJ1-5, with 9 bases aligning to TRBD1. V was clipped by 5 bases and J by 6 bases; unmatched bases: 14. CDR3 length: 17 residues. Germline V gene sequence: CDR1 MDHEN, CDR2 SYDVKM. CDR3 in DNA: TGTGCCAGCAGTCCGCGTCCCGGGACAGGGAAGGGTCAGCCCCAGCATTTT. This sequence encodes CASSPRPGTGKGQPQHF.

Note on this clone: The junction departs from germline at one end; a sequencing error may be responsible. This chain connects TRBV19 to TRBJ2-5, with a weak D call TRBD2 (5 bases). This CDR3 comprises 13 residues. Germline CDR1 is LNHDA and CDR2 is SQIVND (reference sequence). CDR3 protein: CASSLAWDGRLHF. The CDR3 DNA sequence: TGTGCCAGTAGCTTGGCTTGGGATGGGAGATTGCACTTC.